This TCR beta chain emerged from a study of T cell changes during pregnancy in multiple sclerosis. Measured with immunoSEQ multiplex PCR; TCRdb has only the in-frame clones, and not every one. The sample yields roughly 41,000 clones, about 95% seen once. The CDR3 totals 14 residues. The V gene's germline CDR1 is ENHRY and CDR2 SYGVKD. V was shortened by 11 bases and J by 7 bases, with 20 bases between the two germline ends. The material sequenced was peripheral blood, taken in the third trimester of pregnancy. The receptor was derived from a female donor with multiple sclerosis, enrolled in a pregnancy study. V usage is TRBV10-3 and J usage is TRBJ2-2; possible D gene TRBD1, 8 bases. CDR3: CASTGAGAGGELFF. The CDR3 nucleotides are TGTGCCTCGACAGGGGCGGGAGCGGGCGGGGAGCTGTTTTTT.